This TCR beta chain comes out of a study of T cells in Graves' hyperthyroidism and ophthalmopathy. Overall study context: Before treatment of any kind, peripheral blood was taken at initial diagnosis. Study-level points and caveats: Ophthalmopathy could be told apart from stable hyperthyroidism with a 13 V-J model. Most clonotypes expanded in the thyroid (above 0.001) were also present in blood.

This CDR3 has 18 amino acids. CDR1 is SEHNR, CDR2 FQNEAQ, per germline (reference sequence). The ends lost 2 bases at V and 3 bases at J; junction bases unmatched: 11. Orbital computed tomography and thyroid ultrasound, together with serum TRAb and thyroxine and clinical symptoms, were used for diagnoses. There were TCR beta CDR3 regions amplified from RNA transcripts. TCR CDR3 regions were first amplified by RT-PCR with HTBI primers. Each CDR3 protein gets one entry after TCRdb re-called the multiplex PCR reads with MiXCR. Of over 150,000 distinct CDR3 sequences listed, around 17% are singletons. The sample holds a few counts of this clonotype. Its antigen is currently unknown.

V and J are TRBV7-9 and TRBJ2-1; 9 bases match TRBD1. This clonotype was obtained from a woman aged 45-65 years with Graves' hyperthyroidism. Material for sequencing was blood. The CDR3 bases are TGTGCCAGCAGCTTAAAACCTAGGACAGGGGTTCACTACAATGAGCAGTTCTTC. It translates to CASSLKPRTGVHYNEQFF.